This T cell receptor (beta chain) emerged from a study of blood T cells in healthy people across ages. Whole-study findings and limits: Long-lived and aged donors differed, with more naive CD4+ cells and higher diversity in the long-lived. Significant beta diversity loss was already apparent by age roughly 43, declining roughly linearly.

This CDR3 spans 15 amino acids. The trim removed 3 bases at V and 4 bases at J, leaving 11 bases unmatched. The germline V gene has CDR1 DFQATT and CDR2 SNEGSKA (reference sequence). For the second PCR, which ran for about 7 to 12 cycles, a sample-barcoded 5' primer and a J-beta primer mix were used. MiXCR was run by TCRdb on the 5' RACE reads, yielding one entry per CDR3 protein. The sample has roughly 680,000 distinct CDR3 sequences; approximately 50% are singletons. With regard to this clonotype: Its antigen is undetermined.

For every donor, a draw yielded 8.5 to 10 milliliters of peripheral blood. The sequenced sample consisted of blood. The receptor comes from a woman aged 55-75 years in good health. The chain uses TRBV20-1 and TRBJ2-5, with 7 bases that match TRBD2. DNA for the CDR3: TGCAGTGCTAGCGGTGGGAGGGCCCTATTAGAGACCCAGTACTTC. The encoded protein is CSASGGRALLETQYF.